This passage covers 14 T cell receptor beta chains from one sample sequenced in a study of blood T cell repertoires in COVID-19. TCRdb keeps only in-frame clones here, not all; method: immunoSEQ multiplex PCR. This table has about 160,000 clones, roughly 86% appearing once. The sequenced sample was peripheral blood. These receptor sequences come from a woman aged 55-69 years who had recovered from COVID-19.

The genes are TRBV5-1 and TRBJ2-2, with D perhaps TRBD2 (7 bases). CDR1 is SGHRS, CDR2 YFSETQ, per germline. Deletions cut 4 bases from V and 1 base from J, with 14 bases between. This CDR3 has 16 residues. The CDR3 loop reads CASSTAGAQNTGELFF. CDR3 nucleotides: TGCGCCAGCAGCACCGCGGGGGCGCAGAACACCGGGGAGCTGTTTTTT. Full variable domain (rest looked up from reference TRBV5-1 and TRBJ2-2): KAGVTQTPRYLIKTRGQQVTLSCSPISGHRSVSWYQQTPGQGLQFLFEYFSETQRNKGNFPGRFSGRQFSNSRSEMNVSTLELGDSALYLCASSTAGAQNTGELFFGEGSRLTVL.

The V call is TRBV5-6, the J call TRBJ1-2, with 9 bases lining up with TRBD1. CDR1 and CDR2 (germline): SGHDT, YYEEEE. After removal of 0 bases from V and 7 bases from J, the junction contained 4 bases not matched to a gene. The CDR3 is made up of 14 amino acids. CDR3 residues: CASSLGTGVFGYTF. CDR3 nucleotides: TGTGCCAGCAGCTTGGGGACAGGGGTTTTTGGCTACACCTTC.

This clone was seen only once. The chain links TRBV7-3 to TRBJ2-1, with a possible D match to TRBD1 (5 bases). The CDR3 sequence is 13 residues long. Germline CDR1 SGHTA, CDR2 FQGTGA. The V end lost 4 bases, the J end lost 3 bases, and 7 bases lay between the germline ends. CDR3 DNA sequence: TGTGCCAGCAGCTCGGACAACTACAATGAGCAGTTCTTC. It codes for CASSSDNYNEQFF.

The chain couples TRBV7-6 to TRBJ2-2; TRBD2 is a possible D gene (5 bases). The CDR3 runs 16 residues. Per germline, CDR1 SGHVS and CDR2 FNYEAQ. The V end was cut by 7 bases, the J end by 7 bases, with 22 bases between. CDR3 sequence reads: CASTLGPGGAIGELFF. DNA for the CDR3: TGTGCCAGCACCCTCGGACCCGGAGGTGCGATCGGGGAGCTGTTTTTT.

The V call is TRBV10-2, the J call TRBJ2-7; 9 positions match TRBD2. CDR1 and CDR2 (germline): WSHSY, SAAADI. The trim removed 5 bases at V and 2 bases at J, leaving 4 bases unmatched. The CDR3 is 14 residues long. CDR3 protein: CASSLLAGTYEQYF. The CDR3 DNA sequence: TGCGCCAGCAGTCTCCTAGCGGGAACCTACGAGCAGTACTTC.

The chain links TRBV12-3 or TRBV12-4 to TRBJ2-1, with a tentative D call TRBD1 (6 bases). V was trimmed by 1 base and J by 9 bases, leaving 10 bases between them. This CDR3 is built from 13 residues. The CDR3 loop is CASSLGGRVEQFF. Written as DNA, the CDR3 is TGTGCCAGCAGTTTAGGGGGGCGGGTTGAGCAGTTCTTC.

V gene TRBV4-2 combines with J gene TRBJ2-2, with D perhaps matching TRBD1 (6 bases). Germline V lookup: CDR1 LGHNA, CDR2 YNFKEQ. The ends were cut back, 0 bases at V and 1 base at J, with 9 bases in the middle. The CDR3 sequence is 16 residues long. CDR3 coding DNA: TGTGCCAGCAGCCAAGATCCGGGACAGAACACCGGGGAGCTGTTTTTT. Residues: CASSQDPGQNTGELFF.

The chain employs TRBV5-1 and TRBJ2-3; 9 nucleotides agree with TRBD2. CDR3 length equals 15 residues. V shed 0 bases, J shed 4 bases, and the junction held 3 bases outside the gene matches. CDR1 is SGHRS and CDR2 is YFSETQ in the germline V gene. The CDR3 region is CASSLGLAESDTQYF. In DNA, the CDR3 is TGCGCCAGCAGCTTGGGACTAGCGGAGTCAGATACGCAGTATTTT.

Comment on this clone: The junction departs from the called germline gene at one end, perhaps through a read error. The rearrangement joins TRBV5-1 to TRBJ2-5, with D maybe TRBD1 (6 bases). The CDR3 runs to 15 residues. CDR1 is SGHRS and CDR2 is YFSETQ in the germline V gene. The DNA for the CDR3 is TGCGCCAGCAGTTTGGTGACAGGTATGGGAGAGACCCAGTACTTC. It specifies CASSLVTGMGETQYF. The whole variable domain, remainder taken from reference TRBV5-1 and TRBJ2-5, is KAGVTQTPRYLIKTRGQQVTLSCSPISGHRSVSWYQQTPGQGLQFLFEYFSETQRNKGNFPGRFSGRQFSNSRSEMNVSTLELGDSALYLCASSLVTGMGETQYFGPGTRLLVL.

The genes are TRBV2 and TRBJ2-7, with TRBD1 as a possible D gene (6 bases). V lost 3 bases, J lost 0 bases, and 33 bases lay in between. The germline V gene encodes CDR1 SNHLY and CDR2 FYNNEI. CDR3 length equals 22 residues. The CDR3 reads CASSDGGWRTLGGPNFSYEQYF. The CDR3 DNA reads TGTGCCAGCAGTGACGGAGGCTGGCGGACACTTGGGGGCCCTAATTTCTCCTACGAGCAGTACTTC. Full variable domain (outside the CDR3, taken from reference TRBV2 and TRBJ2-7): EPEVTQTPSHQVTQMGQEVILRCVPISNHLYFYWYRQILGQKVEFLVSFYNNEISEKSEIFDDQFSVERPDGSNFTLKIRSTKLEDSAMYFCASSDGGWRTLGGPNFSYEQYFGPGTRLTVT.

This clone was recorded only once. V gene TRBV2 combines with J gene TRBJ1-1; 9 bases are a match to TRBD1. There are 15 residues in the CDR3. The germline V gene has CDR1 SNHLY and CDR2 FYNNEI. V was pared by 6 bases and J by 3 bases, with 8 bases of the junction left unmatched. In nucleotides, the CDR3 is TGTGCCAGCAGCCCCGGGACAGGGCCCTACACTGAAGCTTTCTTT. As protein: CASSPGTGPYTEAFF.

The CDR3 DNA sequence: TGTGCCAGCAGCCTTAGCACAGATACGCAGTATTTT. Translation: CASSLSTDTQYF. The chain is built from TRBV5-4 and TRBJ2-3; the D is unclear. Deletions cut 4 bases from V and 0 bases from J, with 3 bases between. From germline, CDR1 is SGHNT and CDR2 YYREEE (reference sequence). This CDR3 region has 12 residues.

This clone was recorded a few times. This sequence joins TRBV28 and TRBJ1-2; a possible D gene is TRBD1 (6 bases). With 6 bases removed from V and 7 bases from J, the gap between germline ends came to 15 bases. The CDR3 totals 13 residues. From germline, CDR1 is MDHEN and CDR2 SYDVKM. The CDR3 DNA follows: TGTGCCAGCAGCCCTCTTAGACAGGTTGGCTACACCTTC. Residues: CASSPLRQVGYTF.

J is TRBJ1-5 and V is TRBV4-1; D might be TRBD1 (5 bases). The CDR3 runs to 15 residues. Germline CDR1 MGHRA, CDR2 YSYEKL. Trimming removed 4 bases at V and 3 bases at J, with 13 bases between. CDR3 amino acids: CASSPNQGSNQPQHF. In nucleotides, the CDR3 is TGCGCCAGCAGCCCAAACCAGGGATCCAATCAGCCCCAGCATTTT.